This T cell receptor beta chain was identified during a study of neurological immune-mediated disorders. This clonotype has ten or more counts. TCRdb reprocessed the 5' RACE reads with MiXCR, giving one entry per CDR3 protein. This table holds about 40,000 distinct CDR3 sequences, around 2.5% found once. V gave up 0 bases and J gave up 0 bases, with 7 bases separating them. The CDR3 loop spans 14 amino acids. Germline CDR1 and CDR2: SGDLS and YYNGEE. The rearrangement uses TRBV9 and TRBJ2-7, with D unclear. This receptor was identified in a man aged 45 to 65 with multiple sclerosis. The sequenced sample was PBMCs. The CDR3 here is CASSVDRHSYEQYF. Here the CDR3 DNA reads TGTGCCAGCAGCGTAGATAGGCACTCCTACGAGCAGTACTTC.